The 5 T cell receptor beta chains below come from one sample, sequenced in a study of shared clonotypes between healthy human individuals (dated by TCRdb to 2018 to 2020). CD8 naive samples were obtained by positive selection for CCR7 among CD45RO-negative cells, yielding a CD45RA+CCR7+ population from which TemRA cells were excluded. Libraries came from the immunoSEQ multiplex PCR assay. Here the immuneACCESS table is served through TCRdb, limited to in-frame sequences with V and J called. Missing clones are a known gap in these copies; in checked studies unresolved V genes cover under half, and the rest lacks a known reason. The sample table contains hundreds of thousands of clones; only one count was recorded for approximately 96% of them. The ten largest clones represent around 0.1% of the sample. The sequenced material came from naive CD8+ T cells sorted from blood. Explained via the paper, the cell subset or site label denotes: CD45RA+CCR7+. These receptor sequences come from a woman aged 30 to 39 in good health.

The chain couples TRBV2 to TRBJ2-2; no reliable D call. Germline CDR1 reads SNHLY; CDR2 reads FYNNEI. The CDR3 contains 12 residues. V lost 6 bases and J lost 4, with 6 bases in between. The DNA for the CDR3 is TGTGCCAGCAGGACGGTCACCGGGGAGCTGTTTTTT. It translates to CASRTVTGELFF.

The rearrangement uses TRBV28 and TRBJ2-7; TRBD1 matches at 7 bases. The CDR3 consists of 17 residues. With V trimmed by 6 bases and J by 1 base, 15 bases remained unmatched. The germline V gene has CDR1 MDHEN and CDR2 SYDVKM. The CDR3 here is CASSTAFEDRHSYEQYF. CDR3 bases: TGTGCCAGCAGCACCGCGTTTGAGGACAGGCATTCCTACGAGCAGTACTTC.

The chain joins TRBV11-2 to TRBJ2-1; tentative D call: TRBD2 (6 bases). In germline, CDR1 is SGHAT, CDR2 FQNNGV. Trimming stripped 8 bases from V and 14 bases from J, with 28 bases between. The CDR3 has 15 residues. The CDR3 coding sequence is TGTGCCAGCTCCTACCGGGACGGGGGTCTTGCGTCCGAGTTCTTC. It codes for CASSYRDGGLASEFF.

V gene TRBV29-1 combines with J gene TRBJ2-3, with D perhaps TRBD2 (6 bases). CDR1 SQVTM and CDR2 ANQGSEA come from the germline V gene. Trimming removed 7 bases at V and 5 bases at J, with 16 bases between. This CDR3 has 13 residues. The CDR3 nucleotides read TGCAGCGGGACGGACGGGGAGGAAGATACGCAGTATTTT. Translation gives CSGTDGEEDTQYF.

This chain links TRBV19 with TRBJ1-2, with 9 bases fitting TRBD1. The CDR3 spans 16 residues. Germline loops: CDR1 LNHDA, CDR2 SQIVND (reference sequence). V was pared by 4 bases and J by 2 bases, with 8 bases of the junction left unmatched. The CDR3 DNA sequence: TGTGCCAGTAGTACAGGCCCCGGGACAGGGAACTATGGCTACACCTTC. Its translation is CASSTGPGTGNYGYTF.